The 9 T cell receptor beta chains presented below share a single source sample, sequenced in a study of blood T cell repertoires in COVID-19. The data were produced by immunoSEQ multiplex PCR, yet TCRdb's version contains in-frame clones alone and is incomplete. There are about 250,000 clones in the sample; nearly 90% occur only once, and roughly 3% lies in the top ten. Input material: peripheral blood. Source of these receptors: a man between 18 and 29 years old with active or convalescent COVID-19.

The CDR3 bases are TGTGCCAGCAGTTTTAACAGGGGGGCCAATCAGCCCCAGCATTTT. It specifies CASSFNRGANQPQHF. The chain links TRBV27 to TRBJ1-5; 8 nucleotides match TRBD1. The CDR3 is 15 amino acids. CDR1 and CDR2 (germline): MNHEY, SMNVEV (reference sequence). The V and J ends lost 3 bases and 3 bases, in that order; junction bases with no gene match: 4.

The chain recombines TRBV19 with TRBJ2-1; possible D gene TRBD2, 6 bases. Germline CDR1 LNHDA, CDR2 SQIVND (reference sequence). V lost 4 bases to trimming and J lost 5 bases, with 12 bases between them. The CDR3 runs 14 residues. CDR3 bases: TGTGCCAGTAGTAGGGCTAGCGCCAACAATGAGCAGTTCTTC. This encodes CASSRASANNEQFF.

The table lists this clone with a count of one. The chain is built from TRBV5-1 and TRBJ1-1; the D is unclear. The V end lost 5 bases, the J end lost 4 bases, and 15 bases lay between the germline ends. The CDR3 contains 14 residues. In germline, CDR1 is SGHRS, CDR2 YFSETQ. This CDR3 reads CASSASWEATEAFF. Written as DNA, the CDR3 is TGCGCCAGCAGTGCCTCATGGGAGGCCACTGAAGCTTTCTTT.

The CDR3 loop reads CAISGTPSSGANVLTF. In nucleotides, the CDR3 is TGTGCCATCAGTGGGACACCAAGCTCTGGGGCCAACGTCCTGACTTTC. V gene TRBV10-3 combines with J gene TRBJ2-6, with a weak D call TRBD1 (5 bases). Germline V gene sequence: CDR1 ENHRY, CDR2 SYGVKD. This CDR3 region has 16 residues. The germline V and J ends were trimmed by 4 bases and 0 bases, with 10 bases remaining between them.

The rearrangement uses TRBV5-1 and TRBJ2-1; 9 nucleotides agree with TRBD2. Germline trimming cut 0 bases from V and 8 bases from J; bases unmatched to any gene: 6. The CDR3 sequence is 15 residues long. Germline CDR1 is SGHRS and CDR2 is YFSETQ. The CDR3 DNA follows: TGCGCCAGCAGCTTGGAAGGTAGCGGGAGCGATGAGCAGTTCTTC. Translated: CASSLEGSGSDEQFF.

The chain is built from TRBV7-8 and TRBJ1-2; D may be TRBD1 (5 bases). Germline CDR1 reads SGHVS; CDR2 reads FQNEAQ. Deletions cut 1 base from V and 2 bases from J, with 11 bases between. The CDR3 totals 15 residues. The CDR3 here is CASSLVGGSNYGYTF. CDR3 coding DNA: TGTGCCAGCAGCTTAGTGGGGGGATCCAACTATGGCTACACCTTC.

This sequence joins TRBV14 and TRBJ1-1; 7 nucleotides line up with TRBD1. Germline loops: CDR1 SGHDN, CDR2 FVKESK. The trim removed 5 bases at V and 0 bases at J, leaving 6 bases unmatched. The CDR3 consists of 15 residues. The CDR3 is CASSASTGVNTEAFF. The CDR3 DNA sequence: TGTGCCAGCAGCGCATCAACAGGGGTGAACACTGAAGCTTTCTTT.

The chain couples TRBV3-1 (or the pseudogene TRBV3-2) to TRBJ2-2, with a weak D call TRBD1 (5 bases). CDR3 size: 15 residues. The germline gives CDR1 LGHDT, CDR2 YNNKEL (reference sequence). Trimming took 4 bases from V and 4 from J, leaving 13 bases between them. Here the CDR3 reads CASSPFPQGTGELFF. CDR3 nucleotide sequence: TGTGCCAGCAGCCCGTTTCCGCAGGGCACCGGGGAGCTGTTTTTT.

The CDR3 here is CASSAGGDRGYQPQHF. The CDR3, as DNA: TGTGCCAGCAGCGCAGGGGGGGACAGGGGCTATCAGCCCCAGCATTTT. The rearrangement links TRBV9 to TRBJ1-5; 10 positions agree with TRBD1. CDR3 length: 16 residues. The V gene end was trimmed by 3 bases and the J gene end by 5 bases; junction bases not matched to a gene: 8. Germline V gene data show CDR1 as SGDLS and CDR2 as YYNGEE.